Following are 10 T cell receptor beta chains from one sample sequenced in a study of blood T cell repertoires in COVID-19. The repertoire was sequenced with immunoSEQ multiplex PCR; TCRdb's copy has only in-frame clones and lacks some. The repertoire holds about 270,000 clones, with around four fifths as singletons. Sequences were obtained from peripheral blood. The source is a woman in her 50s with active or convalescent COVID-19.

The V and J genes are TRBV27 and TRBJ2-3, with 8 bases that match TRBD2. There are 16 residues in the CDR3. Germline V gene lookup returns CDR1 MNHEY and CDR2 SMNVEV (reference sequence). The V segment lost 5 bases and the J segment 0 bases; nucleotides outside the gene matches: 7. This CDR3 reads CASSPRGGASTDTQYF. CDR3 nucleotide sequence: TGTGCCAGCAGTCCTCGGGGGGGGGCTAGCACAGATACGCAGTATTTT.

The V call is TRBV28, the J call TRBJ1-4, with 7 bases that match TRBD1. Per the germline V gene, CDR1 is MDHEN and CDR2 is SYDVKM. Germline trimming cut 6 bases from V and 3 bases from J; bases unmatched to any gene: 4. There are 14 residues in the CDR3. CDR3: CASRETGPNEKLFF. In DNA, the CDR3 is TGTGCCAGCAGGGAGACAGGGCCTAATGAAAAACTGTTTTTT.

This chain links TRBV6-5 with TRBJ1-3; a weak D match, TRBD1 (5 bases). The length of the CDR3 is 15 residues. Trimming stripped 0 bases from V and 1 base from J, with 7 bases between. Per the germline V gene, CDR1 is MNHEY and CDR2 is SVGAGI. The CDR3 coding sequence is TGTGCCAGCAGTTACTCAGCAGGGTCTGGAAACACCATATATTTT. It yields the protein CASSYSAGSGNTIYF.

The V gene is TRBV6-5, the J gene TRBJ1-1, with TRBD1 matching over 8 bases. The junction had 8 bases not matched to a gene; V was cut back by 5 bases and J by 3 bases. CDR1 is MNHEY and CDR2 is SVGAGI in the germline V gene. This CDR3 has 15 residues. The CDR3 DNA is TGTGCCAGCAGTATATCTCAGGGGGCGGACACTGAAGCTTTCTTT. Translation: CASSISQGADTEAFF.

This chain links TRBV7-9 with TRBJ2-7; 13 positions agree with TRBD2. After removal of 1 base from V and 3 bases from J, the junction contained 6 bases not matched to a gene. Germline V lookup: CDR1 SEHNR, CDR2 FQNEAQ (reference sequence). This CDR3 region has 17 residues. This CDR3 reads CASSLGTSGRGDYEQYF. Written as DNA, the CDR3 is TGTGCCAGCAGCTTAGGGACTAGCGGGAGAGGGGACTACGAGCAGTACTTC. The full variable domain, completed using reference TRBV7-9 and TRBJ2-7, is DTGVSQNPRHKITKRGQNVTFRCDPISEHNRLYWYRQTLGQGPEFLTYFQNEAQLEKSRLLSDRFSAERPKGSFSTLEIQRTEQGDSAMYLCASSLGTSGRGDYEQYFGPGTRLTVT.

The chain has TRBV1 and TRBJ1-1; the table's D call TRBD1 went unverified against the DNA. TRBV1 is an annotated pseudogene. This CDR3 is built from 13 residues. DNA for the CDR3: TGCACCAGCAGCCTGGACAGGGAGGCTGAAGCTTTCTTT. The encoded protein is CTSSLDREAEAFF.

Worth noting for this clone: This sample also contains other DNA sequences that code for the same CDR3. The V call is TRBV18, the J call TRBJ1-1; TRBD1 matches at 9 bases. Germline CDR1 reads KGHSH; CDR2 reads LQKENI. This CDR3 has 14 amino acids. The V and J ends lost 6 bases and 1 base, in that order; junction bases with no gene match: 3. The CDR3 loop reads CASSSGQGNTEAFF. The CDR3 nucleotides are TGTGCCAGCTCTTCGGGACAGGGGAACACTGAAGCTTTCTTT.

The V gene is TRBV6-5, the J gene TRBJ2-7; 7 bases fit TRBD2. V shed 7 bases and J 2 bases; nucleotides not matched to a gene: 5. Germline V gives CDR1 MNHEY, CDR2 SVGAGI. The CDR3 consists of 13 residues. CDR3 sequence (DNA): TGTGCCAGCATAGCTAGCGGACCCTACGAGCAGTACTTC. Amino acid sequence: CASIASGPYEQYF.

CDR3 protein: CASSSHRGVEGYTF. The CDR3 region has the DNA TGTGCCAGTAGTTCTCACAGGGGAGTGGAAGGCTACACCTTC. The V and J genes are TRBV19 and TRBJ1-2; 7 positions match TRBD1. The CDR3 extends over 14 amino acids. Germline V CDR1 and CDR2: LNHDA, SQIVND (reference sequence). Trimming removed 5 bases from V and 8 bases from J; junction bases left unmatched: 11.

This clone has just a few counts. The J gene is TRBJ1-5, the V gene TRBV30, with 9 nucleotides matching TRBD1. After removal of 0 bases from V and 6 bases from J, the junction contained 0 bases not matched to a gene. CDR3 length equals 13 residues. Per germline, CDR1 GTSNPN and CDR2 SVGIG (reference sequence). The CDR3: CAWSVQGAQPQHF. CDR3 in DNA: TGTGCCTGGAGTGTACAGGGGGCTCAGCCCCAGCATTTT.